This T cell receptor beta chain stems from a study of vaccination and CD4 T cells after COVID-19 (dated 2022 in TCRdb). Background for the entire study: Convalescent patients had a positive SARS-CoV-2 result on nasal swab PCR, and of these patients, nine had mild disease and one had severe disease. Each participant got two doses of either the Pfizer-BioNTech BNT162b2 vaccine (n=8) or the Moderna mRNA-1273 vaccine (n=2). The spike-specific CD4+ TCR repertoire was compared before and after mRNA vaccination in around ten COVID-19 convalescent patients and a handful of infection-naive healthy vaccine recipients. Post-vaccine blood samples were collected a median of about 72 days after the second vaccine dose, ranging from roughly 13 to 250 days. Culture stimuli were overlapping spike peptide pools from SARS-CoV-2 and from the common cold coronaviruses HCoV-NL63, HCoV-OC43 and HCoV-229E. The convalescent cohort comprised six males and four females, including two Hispanic individuals, seven Caucasians, two Asians and one multiracial person. In control cultures, a CEFX viral epitope pool was used as positive control, an HIV-1 Nef peptide pool was used as negative control, or no peptide was added. Post-COVID blood samples from convalescent patients were collected a median of roughly 100 days after diagnosis, with a range of roughly 30 to 170 days.

Broad study findings and their caveats: The median number of SARS-CoV-2-reactive clonotypes rose from 20 to 25 after infection to a few dozen after vaccination, but the change was not significant. Only a relatively small number of convalescent patients were included in the study, and early timepoints following natural infection were not analyzed. Among the post-vaccine SARS-CoV-2-reactive clones in convalescent patients, a median about 87% showed up only after vaccination, which suggests vaccine-specific priming. In convalescent patients, nearly all vaccine-specific clones (304 of 307) were found to be mono-reactive for SARS-CoV-2 spike rather than cross-reactive with common cold coronaviruses.

The meaning of the sample's treatment or condition label: approximately 10-day PBMC culture with coronavirus spike peptide pools or control peptides (ViraFEST assay). The ViraFEST assay, used in the study, expanded antigen-specific T cells with peptide pools and then identified the expanded clonotypes through TCR sequencing. The positive SARS-CoV-2 PCR tests of the convalescent patients were dated from March to December 2020, before the Alpha, Beta and Delta variants emerged in the United States. Each well held under 2.5 million PBMCs cultured in IMDM containing roughly 5% human AB serum and roughly 9.7 IU/ml IL-2, with about 9.1 ug/ml peptide pools added. Half of the culture medium was replaced with fresh IL-2-containing medium on days 3 and 7. Once the cells had been in culture for around ten days, the EasySep CD4+ T cell isolation kit was used to isolate CD4+ T cells by negative selection. Ficoll-Paque Plus gradient centrifugation was used to isolate PBMCs from whole blood, and the isolated PBMCs were then either used fresh or cryopreserved at -140C. Each culture condition was generally run in triplicate wells.

From the germline V gene, CDR1 is MNHEY and CDR2 is SVGAGI. V was cut back by 4 bases and J by 4 bases, leaving a gap of 11 bases between them. Counted from cysteine to phenylalanine, this CDR3 has 14 amino acids. Of all the DNA, just the CDR3 is kept, 42 bases in frame from base 1. As concerns this clonotype: The antigen it binds to is not known. Base qualities are missing; no much larger clone stands one base away.

To prepare the library, PCR was applied. TCR sequencing of DNA from cultured CD4+ T cells used the Oncomine TCR Beta short-read assay at the Johns Hopkins FTIC core. The QIAamp micro DNA kit was used to extract genomic DNA from the cultured CD4+ T cells. Oncomine TCR Beta libraries from cultured CD4+ T cells were pooled using unique dual indexes and sequenced on an Illumina iSeq 100. From the authors' description of their analysis: Non-productive sequences were removed, and CDR3s not starting with C, not ending with F or W, or shorter than 7 amino acids were discarded. The MANAFEST web application identified antigen-specific clonotypes by comparing peptide-stimulated wells against reference wells and other culture wells. For a clone to be called positive, the clone needed an FDR below 0.05, an odds ratio above 5, and a productive frequency above 0.1% in at least two of three replicate wells. Clonotypes that were significantly expanded in both SARS-CoV-2 spike wells and at least one common cold coronavirus spike condition were defined as cross-reactive. Similarity between CDR3 sequences was evaluated in R version 3.6.1 using Levenshtein distances (stringdist) and unrooted phylogenetic trees (ape). Starting from the raw public reads, TCRdb applied fastp trimming at Q25, assembled clones with MiXCR and retained in-frame beta chains. Here each entry gathers all rows of one CDR3 protein and keeps the most common genes and DNA. TCRdb's processing, not the authors', yielded these V and J calls. This sample gives about 9,000 distinct CDR3 sequences in total; approximately 58% of them show up just once. About 25% of the sample rests with the top ten.

This receptor chain uses TRBV6-5 and TRBJ1-5, with the D gene uncertain. The sample was CD4+ T cells from blood, cultured in vitro. The sequence was obtained from a human donor who had recovered from COVID-19. The sequenced DNA is TGTGCCAGCAGTTTAATAACAAGAAATCAGCCCCAGCATTTT. The resulting protein is CASSLITRNQPQHF.